The 5 T cell receptor beta chains presented below share a single source sample, sequenced in a study of T cells in Graves' hyperthyroidism and ophthalmopathy (dated by TCRdb to between 2019 and 2020). Library preparation used multiplex PCR. Sequencing took place on an Illumina HiSeq 2000. The TCR beta CDR3 regions were amplified from RNA transcripts. A first-round RT-PCR of the TCR CDR3 used the HTBI primer set with the Qiagen OneStep RT-PCR kit. In TCRdb, the public reads were trimmed at Q25 with fastp and aligned with MiXCR, with productive beta chains retained. For every CDR3 protein sequence, its rows merge into one entry that carries the most common genes and DNA. Counted in this sample were about 500,000 distinct CDR3 sequences; roughly 15% of them appeared once. Of the sample, approximately 30% falls within the top ten clones. The sequencing input was blood. The source is a woman aged 25 to 45 with Graves' ophthalmopathy.

This clonotype was detected many times. The chain uses TRBV18 and TRBJ2-1; no clear D. Trimming took 8 bases from V and 0 from J, leaving 8 bases between them. This CDR3 spans 13 amino acids. Germline loops: CDR1 KGHSH, CDR2 LQKENI. CDR3 DNA sequence: TGTGCCAGCAGCCCTGGCTCCTACAATGAGCAGTTCTTC. Amino acid sequence: CASSPGSYNEQFF.

The V and J genes are TRBV24-1 and TRBJ2-7; TRBD1 matches at 7 bases. CDR3 size: 12 residues. Germline V CDR1 and CDR2: KGHDR, SFDVKD. The junction had 5 bases not matched to a gene; V was cut back by 10 bases and J by 3 bases. This CDR3 is CATPGGRYEQYF. CDR3 DNA sequence: TGTGCCACTCCAGGGGGTCGCTACGAGCAGTACTTC.

This clonotype was counted at least ten times. The chain combines TRBV24-1 with TRBJ2-3; 7 bases are a match to TRBD1. The CDR3 runs to 16 residues. Germline V gives CDR1 KGHDR, CDR2 SFDVKD. Trimming took 3 bases from V and 1 from J; bases not matched to a gene: 6. The CDR3 here is CATSDPTGLGTDTQYF. The DNA for the CDR3 is TGTGCCACCAGTGATCCGACAGGGCTAGGCACAGATACGCAGTATTTT.

The sample holds many counts of this clonotype. The gene calls are TRBV3-2 and TRBJ2-4. TRBV3-2 is recorded as a pseudogene. This CDR3 is built from 16 residues. The CDR3 reads CASSQKNLSAKNIQYF. CDR3 coding DNA: TGTGCCAGCAGCCAAAAGAATCTCAGTGCCAAAAACATTCAGTACTTC.

This chain uses TRBV20-1 with TRBJ2-7; TRBD1 matches at 8 bases. Germline CDR1 is DFQATT and CDR2 is SNEGSKA (reference sequence). The CDR3 is made up of 13 amino acids. V was clipped by 8 bases and J by 5 bases; unmatched bases: 11. CDR3 amino acids: CSQDPGTGNEQYF. The CDR3 DNA reads TGCAGTCAGGACCCAGGGACAGGTAACGAGCAGTACTTC.